This T cell receptor (beta chain) was recorded in a study of CXCR3-negative and CXCR3-positive naive CD8 T cells. Study-wide findings and caveats: Memory cells differed in TRBV-TRBJ usage, but naive CXCR3-negative and CXCR3-positive cells had similar usage. Expression of CXCR3 was partially reduced after cryopreservation, and fresh PBMCs were used in most assays. In both naive subsets diversity was comparably high, whereas memory CD8+ cells showed much lower diversity. More hydrophobic TRB CDR3s occurred in CXCR3-positive than in CXCR3-negative naive cells.

The CDR3 runs to 13 residues. The V gene's germline CDR1 is MGHDK and CDR2 SYGVNS. Libraries were UMI-labeled 5' RACE TRB cDNA. Reprocessing the 5' RACE reads, TCRdb reports a single entry for every CDR3 protein and omits DNA. Its listing shows under 70,000 distinct CDR3 sequences. Naive CD8+ T lymphocytes were specified as CD45RO-CCR7+CD27+CD95-. As for this clonotype: Its antigen remains unknown.

What was sequenced was naive CXCR3+ CD8+ T cells from blood. Specified subset: CD45RO-CCR7+CD27+CD95- naive CD8+ T cells expressing CXCR3 (TNR3+). The chain uses TRBV25-1 and TRBJ2-7. The TCR originated in a human donor in good health. Some clones in this sample may be carry-over from other donors' samples. CDR3 sequence: CASSEFQTGEQYF.